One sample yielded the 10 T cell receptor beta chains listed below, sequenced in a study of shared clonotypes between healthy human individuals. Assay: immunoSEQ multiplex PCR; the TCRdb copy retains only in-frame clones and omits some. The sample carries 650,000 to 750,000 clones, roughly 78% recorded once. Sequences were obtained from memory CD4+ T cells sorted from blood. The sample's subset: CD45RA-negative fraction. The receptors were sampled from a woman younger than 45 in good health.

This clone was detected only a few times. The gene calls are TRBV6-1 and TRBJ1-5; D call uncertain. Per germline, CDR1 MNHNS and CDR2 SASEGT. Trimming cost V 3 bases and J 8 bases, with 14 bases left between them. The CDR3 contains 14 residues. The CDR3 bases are TGTGCCAGCAGTGACCCCTCTTGGGGTAAGCCCCAGCATTTT. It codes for CASSDPSWGKPQHF.

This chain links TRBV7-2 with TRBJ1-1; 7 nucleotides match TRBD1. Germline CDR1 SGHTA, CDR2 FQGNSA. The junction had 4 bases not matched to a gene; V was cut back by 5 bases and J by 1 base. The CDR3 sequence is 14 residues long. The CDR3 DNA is TGTGCCAGCAGCCCGCGGACAGGGAACACTGAAGCTTTCTTT. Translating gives CASSPRTGNTEAFF.

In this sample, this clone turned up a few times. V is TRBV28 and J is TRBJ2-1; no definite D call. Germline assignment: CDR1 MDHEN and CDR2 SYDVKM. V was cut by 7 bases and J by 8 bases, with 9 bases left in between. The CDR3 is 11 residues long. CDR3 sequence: CASTRRYEQFF. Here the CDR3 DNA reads TGTGCCAGCACTAGAAGGTATGAGCAGTTCTTC. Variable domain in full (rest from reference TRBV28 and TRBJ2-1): DVKVTQSSRYLVKRTGEKVFLECVQDMDHENMFWYRQDPGLGLRLIYFSYDVKMKEKGDIPEGYSVSREKKERFSLILESASTNQTSMYLCASTRRYEQFFGPGTRLTVL.

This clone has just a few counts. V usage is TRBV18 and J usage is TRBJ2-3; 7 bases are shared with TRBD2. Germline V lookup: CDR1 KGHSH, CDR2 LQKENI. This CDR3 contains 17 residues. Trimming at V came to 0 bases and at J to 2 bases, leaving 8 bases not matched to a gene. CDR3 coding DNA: TGTGCCAGCTCACCACCCTCAGCGGGGACTTACACAGATACGCAGTATTTT. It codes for CASSPPSAGTYTDTQYF.

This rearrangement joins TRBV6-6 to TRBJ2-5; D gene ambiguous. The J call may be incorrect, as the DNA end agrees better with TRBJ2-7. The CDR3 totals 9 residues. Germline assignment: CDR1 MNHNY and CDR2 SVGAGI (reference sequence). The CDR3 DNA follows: TGTGCCAGCAGAGACGAGCAGTACTTC. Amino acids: CASRDEQYF.

Here the CDR3 DNA reads TGTGCCAGCAGTTACTCGCCAGCGGGGGGTGGCGGGGAGCTGTTTTTT. Its translation: CASSYSPAGGGGELFF. The J gene is TRBJ2-2, the V gene TRBV6-5; 9 nucleotides agree with TRBD2. With V trimmed by 0 bases and J by 7 bases, 6 bases remained unmatched. Germline V gives CDR1 MNHEY, CDR2 SVGAGI. This CDR3 contains 16 residues.

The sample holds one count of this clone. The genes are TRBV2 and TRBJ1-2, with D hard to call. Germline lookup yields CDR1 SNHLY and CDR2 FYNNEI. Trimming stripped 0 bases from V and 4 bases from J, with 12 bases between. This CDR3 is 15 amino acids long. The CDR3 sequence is CASSEADRHLYGYTF. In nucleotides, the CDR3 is TGTGCCAGCAGTGAAGCGGATAGACACCTCTATGGCTACACCTTC.

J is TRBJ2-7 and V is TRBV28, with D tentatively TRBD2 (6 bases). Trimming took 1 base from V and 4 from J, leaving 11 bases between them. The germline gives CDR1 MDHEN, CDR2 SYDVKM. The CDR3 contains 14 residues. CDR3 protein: CASSLFTSRYEQYF. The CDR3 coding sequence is TGTGCCAGCAGTTTATTTACTAGCCGGTACGAGCAGTACTTC.

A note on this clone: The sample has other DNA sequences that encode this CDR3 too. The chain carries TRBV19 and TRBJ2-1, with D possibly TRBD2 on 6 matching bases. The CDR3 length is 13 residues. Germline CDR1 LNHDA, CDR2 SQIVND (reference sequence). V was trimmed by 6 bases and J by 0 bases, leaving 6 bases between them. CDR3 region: CASSGGSYNEQFF. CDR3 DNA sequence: TGTGCCAGTAGCGGGGGCTCCTACAATGAGCAGTTCTTC.

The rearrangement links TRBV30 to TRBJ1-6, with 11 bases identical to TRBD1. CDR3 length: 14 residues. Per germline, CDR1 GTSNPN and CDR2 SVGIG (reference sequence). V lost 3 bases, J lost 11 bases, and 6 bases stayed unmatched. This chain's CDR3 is CAWRGTGGRAPLHF. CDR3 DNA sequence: TGTGCCTGGAGGGGGACAGGGGGACGGGCACCCCTCCACTTT.